This T cell receptor (beta chain) was recovered during a study of tumor-infiltrating lymphocytes in primary liver carcinoma. The wider study: Patients were men and women aged 30 to 69 years.

As regards this clonotype: Possible read error: a much larger clone is one base away.

The researchers produced TCR beta cDNA from about 510 ng total RNA with a constant-region primer. Libraries for TCR beta were built through three nested multiplex PCR rounds, which together made up a slightly modified ARM-PCR procedure. The first two PCR rounds used TRBV1-TRBV30 forward primers with a C-beta reverse primer, 9 to 11 cycles each. TCRdb fed the multiplex PCR reads into MiXCR, producing one record per CDR3 protein. Of about 330,000 distinct CDR3 sequences listed, about two thirds are singletons. Germline V gives CDR1 ENHRY, CDR2 SYGVKD. After removal of 11 bases from V and 2 bases from J, the junction contained 7 bases not matched to a gene. The CDR3 extends over 14 amino acids. Germline DNA was also extracted, and blood RNA was taken from unsorted whole blood. No patient had received treatment, and all had chronic HBV infection.

This sequence joins TRBV10-3 and TRBJ2-5, with 11 bases fitting TRBD1. The TCR comes from a man in his forties with primary liver carcinoma and hepatitis B virus infection. What was sequenced was peripheral blood. The CDR3 bases are TGTGCCTCCAGGACAGGGGGCCGGCAAGAGACCCAGTACTTC. Protein product: CASRTGGRQETQYF.